This T cell receptor (beta chain) was recorded in a study of cytotoxic CD8 clonotypes in ibrutinib-treated CLL. Study-level background: The response samples were taken once patients had been treated for a median of approximately twelve months, range 6 to 36. Across samples, productive templates numbered about 240,000 and productive rearrangements reached about 98,000 on average. Regarding the study as a whole: At ibrutinib response, clonality increased, and at progression it declined back toward baseline.

For this clone: Its matching antigen is unknown.

Clones were read by immunoSEQ multiplex PCR, and TCRdb kept only the in-frame ones, dropping some. The sample holds around 20,000 clones; about 84% are singletons and the top ten take under 7%. Germline CDR1 reads SGHAT; CDR2 reads FQNNGV. The CDR3 has 19 residues. V lost 3 bases and J 0 bases, leaving 21 bases between the germline ends. The V call is TRBV11-2, the J call TRBJ1-3; D remains ambiguous. This clonotype originated in a human donor with chronic lymphocytic leukemia. The source material was PBMCs, sampled before ibrutinib treatment. CDR3 sequence (DNA): TGTGCCAGCAGCTTCTCCCCGGTGGGCCGGCTCGGCTCTGGAAACACCATATATTTT. It yields the protein CASSFSPVGRLGSGNTIYF.